This TCR beta chain was recovered during a study of shared clonotypes between healthy human individuals. Study-wide findings and caveats: Sequencing depth was expected to affect clonotype sharing among donors. Naive CD4 clonotypes were shared across a few donors at roughly 4.6%. When compared with the clonotypes that were shared by all four sorted-subset donors, the non-shared clonotypes turned out to have lower generation probabilities.

Terminally differentiated effector memory CD45RA+ cells were excluded by CCR7 positive selection of CD45RO-negative cells. With regard to this clone: Antigen specificity is unknown.

Over several immunoSEQ plates, each subset's genomic DNA was distributed in even portions. Only in-frame clones appear in the TCRdb table, and some are missing; sequencing was by immunoSEQ multiplex PCR. The sample includes about 2.1 million clones, 93% of them seen just once. Sequencing input: naive CD8+ T cells from PBMCs. This TCR was recovered from a man younger than 30 in good health. Some clones in this sample may be carry-over from other donors' samples.

CDR3 DNA: TGTGCCAGCAGCCCTAGACAGGGGACGGATCAGCCCCAGCATTTT. Encoded protein: CASSPRQGTDQPQHF. V is TRBV6-5 and J is TRBJ1-5, with 8 positions matching TRBD1. The CDR3 extends over 15 amino acids. Looked up from germline, CDR1 is MNHEY and CDR2 is SVGAGI. V lost 6 bases and J lost 5; bases outside the gene matches: 9.